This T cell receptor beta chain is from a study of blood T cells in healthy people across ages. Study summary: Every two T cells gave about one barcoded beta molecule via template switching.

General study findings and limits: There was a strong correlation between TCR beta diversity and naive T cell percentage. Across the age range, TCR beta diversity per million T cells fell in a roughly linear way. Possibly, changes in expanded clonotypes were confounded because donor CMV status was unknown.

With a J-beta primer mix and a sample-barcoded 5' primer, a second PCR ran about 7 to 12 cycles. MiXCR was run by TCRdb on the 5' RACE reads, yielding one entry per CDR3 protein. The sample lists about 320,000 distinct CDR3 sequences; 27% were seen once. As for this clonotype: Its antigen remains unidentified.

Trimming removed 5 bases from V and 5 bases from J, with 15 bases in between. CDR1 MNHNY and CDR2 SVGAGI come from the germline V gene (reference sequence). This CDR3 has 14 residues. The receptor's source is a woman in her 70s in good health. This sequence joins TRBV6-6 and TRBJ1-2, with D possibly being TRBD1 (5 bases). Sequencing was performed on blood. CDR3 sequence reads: CASSTPGRLYGYTF. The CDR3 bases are TGTGCCAGCAGTACCCCGGGACGGCTATATGGCTACACCTTC.